This T cell receptor (beta chain) was observed in a study of Graves' ophthalmopathy and Graves' hyperthyroidism. This clonotype was seen ten or more times. For donors with ophthalmopathy, the disease showed moderate-to-severe activity, reached CAS ≥3 and NOSPECS ≥4, and had lasted under 3 months. Amplified TCR beta CDR3 regions were obtained using RNA transcripts as template. The first round was an RT-PCR with HTBI primers, and the second round was a multiplex PCR. TCRdb ran MiXCR on the multiplex PCR reads and lists one entry per CDR3 protein. In the table there are about 640,000 distinct CDR3 sequences, about 38% of which are singletons. The CDR3 loop spans 14 amino acids. Germline CDR1 is LGHDT and CDR2 is YNNKEL (reference sequence). Trimming removed 5 bases from V and 10 bases from J, with 15 bases in between.

The sample was peripheral blood. The chain employs TRBV3-1 and TRBJ1-6, with TRBD1 as a possible D gene (5 bases). The TCR was taken from an adult man with Graves' ophthalmopathy. The DNA for the CDR3 is TGTGCCAGCAGCGTTACCGGGAGGGACTCACCCCTCCACTTT. Encoded protein: CASSVTGRDSPLHF.